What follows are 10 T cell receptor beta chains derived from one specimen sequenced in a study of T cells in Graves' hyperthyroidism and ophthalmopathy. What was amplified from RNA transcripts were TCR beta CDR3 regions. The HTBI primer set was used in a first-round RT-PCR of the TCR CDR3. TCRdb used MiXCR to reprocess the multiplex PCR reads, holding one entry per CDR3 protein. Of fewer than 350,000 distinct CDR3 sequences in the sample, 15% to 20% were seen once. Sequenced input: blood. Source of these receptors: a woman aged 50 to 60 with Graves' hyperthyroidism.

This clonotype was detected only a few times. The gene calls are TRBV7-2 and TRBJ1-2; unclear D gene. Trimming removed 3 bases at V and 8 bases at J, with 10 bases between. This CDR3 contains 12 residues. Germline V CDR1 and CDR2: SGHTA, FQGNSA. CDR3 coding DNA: TGTGCCAGCAGCTTCCGGGATTTCGGCTACACCTTC. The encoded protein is CASSFRDFGYTF.

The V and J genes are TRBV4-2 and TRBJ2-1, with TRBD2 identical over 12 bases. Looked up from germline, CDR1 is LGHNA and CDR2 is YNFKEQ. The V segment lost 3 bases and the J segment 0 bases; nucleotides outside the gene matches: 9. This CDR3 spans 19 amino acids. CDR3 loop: CASSHWTSGATSSYNEQFF. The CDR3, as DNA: TGTGCCAGCAGCCACTGGACTAGCGGGGCCACTAGCTCCTACAATGAGCAGTTCTTC.

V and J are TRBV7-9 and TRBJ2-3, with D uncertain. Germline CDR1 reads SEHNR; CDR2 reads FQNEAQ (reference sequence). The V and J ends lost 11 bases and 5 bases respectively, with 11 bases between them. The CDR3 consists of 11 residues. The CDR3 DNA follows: TGTGCCGGGGTTTCGTTAGATACGCAGTATTTT. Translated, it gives CAGVSLDTQYF.

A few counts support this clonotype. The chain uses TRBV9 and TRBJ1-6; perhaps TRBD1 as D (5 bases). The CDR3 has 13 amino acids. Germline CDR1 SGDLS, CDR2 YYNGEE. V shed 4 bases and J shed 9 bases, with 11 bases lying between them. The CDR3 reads CASSQDILSPLHF. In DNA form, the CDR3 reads TGTGCCAGCAGCCAGGACATCCTTTCACCCCTCCACTTT.

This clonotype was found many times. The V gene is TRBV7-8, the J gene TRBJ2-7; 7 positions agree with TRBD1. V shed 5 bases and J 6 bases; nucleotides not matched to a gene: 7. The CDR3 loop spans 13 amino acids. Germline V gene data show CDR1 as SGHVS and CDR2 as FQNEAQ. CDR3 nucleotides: TGTGCCAGCAGCATCGACCGGACAGGCGAGCAGTACGTC. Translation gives CASSIDRTGEQYV.

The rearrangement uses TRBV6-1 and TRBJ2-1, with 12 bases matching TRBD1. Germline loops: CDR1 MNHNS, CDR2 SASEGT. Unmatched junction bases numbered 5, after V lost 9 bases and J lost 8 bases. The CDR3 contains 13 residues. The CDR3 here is CASRGQGADEQFF. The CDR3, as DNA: TGTGCCAGTAGGGGACAGGGGGCAGATGAGCAGTTCTTC.

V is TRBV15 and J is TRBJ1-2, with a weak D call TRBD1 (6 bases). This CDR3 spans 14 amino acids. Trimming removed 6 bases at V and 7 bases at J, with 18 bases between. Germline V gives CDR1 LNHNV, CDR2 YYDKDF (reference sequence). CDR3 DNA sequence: TGTGCCACCAGACCCTCGGCAGGGGCGGTTGGCTACACCTTC. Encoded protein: CATRPSAGAVGYTF.

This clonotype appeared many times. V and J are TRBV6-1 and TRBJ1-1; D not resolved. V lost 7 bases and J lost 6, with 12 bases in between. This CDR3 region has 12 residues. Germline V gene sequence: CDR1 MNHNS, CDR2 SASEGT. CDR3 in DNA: TGTGCCAGCAACCAAGTGGGTTCTGAAGCTTTCTTT. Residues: CASNQVGSEAFF.

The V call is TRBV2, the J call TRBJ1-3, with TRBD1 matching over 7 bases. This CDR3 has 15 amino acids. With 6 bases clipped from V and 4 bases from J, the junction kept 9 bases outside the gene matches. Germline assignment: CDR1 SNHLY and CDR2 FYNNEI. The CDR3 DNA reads TGTGCCAGCAGGAGGGGGCAGGGATTAGGAAACACCATATATTTT. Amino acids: CASRRGQGLGNTIYF.

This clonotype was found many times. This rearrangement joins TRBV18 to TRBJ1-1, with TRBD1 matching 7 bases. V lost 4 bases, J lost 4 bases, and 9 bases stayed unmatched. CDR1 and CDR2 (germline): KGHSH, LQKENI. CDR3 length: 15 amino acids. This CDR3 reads CASSRLQGLGTEAFF. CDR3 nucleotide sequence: TGTGCCAGCTCACGACTACAGGGGCTGGGCACTGAAGCTTTCTTT.